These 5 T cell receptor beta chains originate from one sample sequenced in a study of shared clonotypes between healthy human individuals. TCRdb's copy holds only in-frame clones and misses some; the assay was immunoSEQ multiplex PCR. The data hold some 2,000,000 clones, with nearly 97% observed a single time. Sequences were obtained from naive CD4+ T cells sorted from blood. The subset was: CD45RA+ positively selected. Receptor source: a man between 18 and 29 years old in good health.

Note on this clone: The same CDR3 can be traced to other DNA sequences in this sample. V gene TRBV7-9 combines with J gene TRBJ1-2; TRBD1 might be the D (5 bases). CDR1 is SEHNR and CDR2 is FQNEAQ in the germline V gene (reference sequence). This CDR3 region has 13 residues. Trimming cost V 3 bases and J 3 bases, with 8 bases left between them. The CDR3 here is CASSFRGDYGYTF. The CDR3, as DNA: TGTGCCAGCAGCTTTCGGGGGGACTATGGCTACACCTTC. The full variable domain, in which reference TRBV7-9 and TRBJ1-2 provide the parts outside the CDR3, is DTGVSQNPRHKITKRGQNVTFRCDPISEHNRLYWYRQTLGQGPEFLTYFQNEAQLEKSRLLSDRFSAERPKGSFSTLEIQRTEQGDSAMYLCASSFRGDYGYTFGSGTRLTVV.

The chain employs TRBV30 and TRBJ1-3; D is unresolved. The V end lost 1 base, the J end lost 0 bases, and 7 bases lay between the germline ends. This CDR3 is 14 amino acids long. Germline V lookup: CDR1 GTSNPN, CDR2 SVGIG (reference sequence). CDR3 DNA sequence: TGTGCCTGGAGTGACAGAGCCTCTGGAAACACCATATATTTT. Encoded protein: CAWSDRASGNTIYF.

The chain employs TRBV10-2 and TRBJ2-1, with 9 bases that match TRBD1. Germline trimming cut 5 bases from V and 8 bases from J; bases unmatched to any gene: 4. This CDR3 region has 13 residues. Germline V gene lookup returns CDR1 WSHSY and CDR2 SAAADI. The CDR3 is CASSRTGDDEQFF. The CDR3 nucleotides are TGCGCCAGCAGTAGGACAGGGGATGATGAGCAGTTCTTC.

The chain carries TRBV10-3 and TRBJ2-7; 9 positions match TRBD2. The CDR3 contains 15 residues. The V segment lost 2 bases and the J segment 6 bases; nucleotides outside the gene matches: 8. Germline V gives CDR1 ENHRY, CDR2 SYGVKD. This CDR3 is CAISEGLAGFGEQYF. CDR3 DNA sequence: TGTGCCATCAGTGAGGGTCTAGCGGGATTCGGCGAGCAGTACTTC.

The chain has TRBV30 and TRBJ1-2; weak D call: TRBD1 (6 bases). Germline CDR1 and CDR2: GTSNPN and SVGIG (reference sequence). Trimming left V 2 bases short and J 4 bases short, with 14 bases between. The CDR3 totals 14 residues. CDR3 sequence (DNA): TGTGCCTGGAGTACACAGGGAGCACCCTATGGCTACACCTTC. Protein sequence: CAWSTQGAPYGYTF.